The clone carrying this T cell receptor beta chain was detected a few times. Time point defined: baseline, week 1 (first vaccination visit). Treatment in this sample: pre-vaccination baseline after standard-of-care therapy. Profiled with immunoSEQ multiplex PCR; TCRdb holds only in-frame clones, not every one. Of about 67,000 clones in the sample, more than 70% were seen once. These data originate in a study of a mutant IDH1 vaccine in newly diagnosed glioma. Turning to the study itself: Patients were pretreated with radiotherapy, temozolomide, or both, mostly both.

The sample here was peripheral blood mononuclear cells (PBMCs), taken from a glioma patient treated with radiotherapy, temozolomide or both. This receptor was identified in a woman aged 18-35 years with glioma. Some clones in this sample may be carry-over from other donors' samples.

CDR3 in amino acids: CASTLGPGLFEQYF. CDR3 DNA sequence: TGTGCCAGCACCCTCGGGCCAGGTCTTTTCGAGCAGTACTTC. The chain combines TRBV6-5 with TRBJ2-7; D gene uncertain. The germline CDR1 and CDR2 sequences are MNHEY and SVGAGI. There are 14 residues in the CDR3. The V end lost 7 bases, the J end lost 6 bases, and 19 bases lay between the germline ends.